This TCR beta chain was retrieved from a study of blood T cell repertoires in COVID-19. Participants were aged about 18 to 89 years, lived in about 26 US areas, and enrolled virtually. Participants' reported clinical history set cohort assignment. Donors of Cohort 3 who recovered were those that had two negative PCRs, clearance, or symptom resolution. Clones were read by immunoSEQ multiplex PCR, and TCRdb kept only the in-frame ones, dropping some. In the table there are around 160,000 clones, over 80% of which are singletons. This CDR3 is 14 amino acids long. Germline loops: CDR1 SGHTS, CDR2 YDEGEE. V was shortened by 2 bases and J by 5 bases, with 13 bases between the two germline ends.

The sequence derives from a woman aged 55-69 years who had recovered from COVID-19. The gene calls are TRBV5-8 and TRBJ1-1; D perhaps matches TRBD1 (6 bases). Source material: PBMCs or T cells enriched from blood (not recorded which). CDR3 amino acids: CASSLMGARTEAFF. The CDR3 nucleotides read TGTGCCAGCAGCTTAATGGGGGCTCGGACTGAAGCTTTCTTT.